These T cell receptor beta chains were read from a single sample in a study of T cells in Graves' hyperthyroidism and ophthalmopathy. TCRdb analysed the multiplex PCR reads with MiXCR anew, one entry per CDR3 protein. The sample holds approximately 590,000 distinct CDR3 sequences, approximately 14% seen once. Material: blood. The origin of the receptors is a woman aged 25 to 45 with Graves' hyperthyroidism. Each CDR3 is given without its conserved first and last residue. Some rows have no size entry. The others give once, few or many, or a class for an expanded clone.

CDR3aa | abundance | v_gene
ASSTHSSGNTIY | NA | TRBV6-2/TRBV6-3
ATSGDRTPGITQY | few | TRBV24-1
ASSLEGGLYTQY | NA | TRBV7-2
ASSHPSSYNEQF | many | TRBV27
ASSPTGGSGNQPQH | many | TRBV3-1
AWSVRVGVNTEAF | many | TRBV30
SARDELYEQY | many | TRBV20-1
ASSFKREWAYEQY | many | TRBV2
ASSLSQAGGRPYEQY | many | TRBV28
ASSLIANEQF | many | TRBV7-9
ASSLDGQGGEQF | NA | TRBV7-9
ASSHQGVRLNYGYT | many | TRBV6-2/TRBV6-3
ASSIIGTDYYGYT | NA | TRBV19
ASSLAASGGLNEQF | NA | TRBV5-4
ASSLRSGYNEQF | NA | TRBV7-3
ASSYRGRAENTIY | many | TRBV6-5
ASSFGQDWTEAF | few | TRBV12-3/TRBV12-4
ASSPATANMLETQY | NA | TRBV18
ASSPRRAMNTEAF | many | TRBV5-1
ATSRDVASASYEQY | NA | TRBV15
ASSPNRGPGNTIY | many | TRBV3-1
ASSYSTGGNEQY | many | TRBV6-6
ASSEALRTGWDQPQH | many | TRBV2
ASSGWTGSSYNEQF | NA | TRBV7-6
ASSHIPGATNEKLF | few | TRBV11-2
ASSQPGPYNEQF | many | TRBV3-1